This T cell receptor beta chain comes out of a study of blood T cell repertoires in COVID-19. Study at large: Acute-phase and convalescent COVID-19 samples originated in the United States, Italy and Spain.

There are 15 residues in the CDR3. In germline, CDR1 is PRHDT, CDR2 FYEKMQ (reference sequence). V shed 2 bases, J shed 2 bases, and the junction held 2 bases outside the gene matches. Which cohort a participant joined came from the clinical history participants gave. Donors in Cohort 3 who had recovered were those with two negative PCRs, healthcare professional clearance, or resolution of their symptoms. Clones were read by immunoSEQ multiplex PCR, and TCRdb kept only the in-frame ones, dropping some. The sample shows about 100,000 clones, 86% of them seen only once. V is TRBV13 and J is TRBJ1-3; TRBD1 matches at 8 bases. The sequence was obtained from a woman aged 50 to 60 who had recovered from COVID-19. The sample was PBMCs or T cells enriched from blood (not recorded which). The CDR3 spells CASSLTGGPGNTIYF. The CDR3 DNA sequence: TGTGCCAGCAGCTTAACAGGGGGACCTGGAAACACCATATATTTT. The variable domain in full, completed from reference TRBV13 and TRBJ1-3, reads AAGVIQSPRHLIKEKRETATLKCYPIPRHDTVYWYQQGPGQDPQFLISFYEKMQSDKGSIPDRFSAQQFSDYHSELNMSSLELGDSALYFCASSLTGGPGNTIYFGEGSWLTVV.